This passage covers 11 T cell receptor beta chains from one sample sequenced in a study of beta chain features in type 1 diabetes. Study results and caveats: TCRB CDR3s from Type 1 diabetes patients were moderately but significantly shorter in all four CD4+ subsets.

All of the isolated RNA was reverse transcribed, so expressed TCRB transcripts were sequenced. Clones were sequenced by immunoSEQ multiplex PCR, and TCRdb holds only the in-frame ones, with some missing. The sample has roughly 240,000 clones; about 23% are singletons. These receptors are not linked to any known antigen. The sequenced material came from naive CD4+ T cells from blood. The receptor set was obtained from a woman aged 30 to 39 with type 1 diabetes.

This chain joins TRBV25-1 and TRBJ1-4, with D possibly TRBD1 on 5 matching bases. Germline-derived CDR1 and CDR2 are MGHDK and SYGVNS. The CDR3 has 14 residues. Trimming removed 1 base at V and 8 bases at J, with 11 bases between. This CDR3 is CASSEWAGREKLFF. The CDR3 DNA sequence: TGTGCCAGCAGTGAATGGGCAGGGAGGGAAAAACTGTTTTTT.

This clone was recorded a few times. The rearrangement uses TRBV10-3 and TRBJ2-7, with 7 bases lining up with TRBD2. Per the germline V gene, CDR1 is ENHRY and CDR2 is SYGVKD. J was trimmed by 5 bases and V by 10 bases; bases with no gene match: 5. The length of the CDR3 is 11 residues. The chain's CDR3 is CATSGLDEQYF. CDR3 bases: TGTGCCACTAGCGGTCTTGACGAGCAGTACTTC.

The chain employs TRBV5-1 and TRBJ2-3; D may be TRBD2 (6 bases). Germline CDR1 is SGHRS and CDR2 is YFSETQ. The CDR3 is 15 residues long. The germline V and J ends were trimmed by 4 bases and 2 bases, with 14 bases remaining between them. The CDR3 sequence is CASSMEGGNTDTQYF. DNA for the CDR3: TGCGCCAGCAGCATGGAGGGCGGGAACACAGATACGCAGTATTTT.

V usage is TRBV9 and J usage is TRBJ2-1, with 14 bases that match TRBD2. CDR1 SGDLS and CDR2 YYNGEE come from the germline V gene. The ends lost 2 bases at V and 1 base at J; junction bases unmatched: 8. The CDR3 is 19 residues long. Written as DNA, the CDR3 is TGTGCCAGCAGCGTTACCGGGACTAGCGGGAGATTTTCCTACAATGAGCAGTTCTTC. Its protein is CASSVTGTSGRFSYNEQFF.

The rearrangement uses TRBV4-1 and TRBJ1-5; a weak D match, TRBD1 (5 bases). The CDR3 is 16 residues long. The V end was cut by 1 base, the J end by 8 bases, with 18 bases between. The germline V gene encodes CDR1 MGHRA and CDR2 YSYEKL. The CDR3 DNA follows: TGCGCCAGCAGCCAAGTGGGGGGACGGTCCAGTGAGCCCCAGCATTTT. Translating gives CASSQVGGRSSEPQHF.

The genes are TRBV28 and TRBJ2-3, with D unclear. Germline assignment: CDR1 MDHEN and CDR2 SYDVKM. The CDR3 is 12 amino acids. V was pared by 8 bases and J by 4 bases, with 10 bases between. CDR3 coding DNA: TGTGCCAGCTATCGGAGCCCAGATACGCAGTATTTT. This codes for CASYRSPDTQYF.

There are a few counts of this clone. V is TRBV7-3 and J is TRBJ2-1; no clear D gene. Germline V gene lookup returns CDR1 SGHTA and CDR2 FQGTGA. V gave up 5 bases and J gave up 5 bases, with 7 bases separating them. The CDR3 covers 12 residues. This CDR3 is CASSPGHNEQFF. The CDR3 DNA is TGTGCCAGCAGCCCAGGCCACAATGAGCAGTTCTTC. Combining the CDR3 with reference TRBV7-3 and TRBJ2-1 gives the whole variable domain GAGVSQTPSNKVTEKGKYVELRCDPISGHTALYWYRQSLGQGPEFLIYFQGTGAADDSGLPNDRFFAVRPEGSVSTLKIQRTERGDSAVYLCASSPGHNEQFFGPGTRLTVL.

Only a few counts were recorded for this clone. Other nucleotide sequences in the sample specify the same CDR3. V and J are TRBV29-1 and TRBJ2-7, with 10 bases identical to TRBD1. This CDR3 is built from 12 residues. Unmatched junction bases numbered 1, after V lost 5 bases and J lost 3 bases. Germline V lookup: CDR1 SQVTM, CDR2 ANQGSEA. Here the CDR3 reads CSVRTGGYEQYF. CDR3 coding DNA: TGCAGCGTTAGGACAGGGGGCTACGAGCAGTACTTC.

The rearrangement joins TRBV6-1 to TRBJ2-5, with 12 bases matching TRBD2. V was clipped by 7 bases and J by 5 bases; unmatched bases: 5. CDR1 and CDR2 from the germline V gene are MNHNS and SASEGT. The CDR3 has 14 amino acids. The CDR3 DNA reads TGTGCCAGCACATTACTAGCGGGAGGTGAGACCCAGTACTTC. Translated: CASTLLAGGETQYF.

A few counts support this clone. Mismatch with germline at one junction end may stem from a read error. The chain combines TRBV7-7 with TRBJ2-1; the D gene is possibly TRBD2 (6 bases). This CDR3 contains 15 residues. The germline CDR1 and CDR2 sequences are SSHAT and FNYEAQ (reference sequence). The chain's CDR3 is CASSQAGAGYNEQFF. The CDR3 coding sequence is TGTGCTAGCAGCCAAGCAGGTGCGGGGTACAATGAGCAGTTCTTC.

The CDR3 DNA follows: TGCAGCGTTCGTCCTAGCGGGCCAGCCTACGAGCAGTACTTC. Amino acid sequence: CSVRPSGPAYEQYF. The chain carries TRBV29-1 and TRBJ2-7; 8 nucleotides line up with TRBD2. With V trimmed by 5 bases and J by 2 bases, 8 bases remained unmatched. The CDR3 runs to 14 residues. Germline V gene sequence: CDR1 SQVTM, CDR2 ANQGSEA.